This is a list of T cell receptor beta chains from one sample in a study of OX40 agonist ivuxolimab in advanced cancers. The protocol was immunoSEQ multiplex PCR, while the TCRdb copy is restricted to in-frame clones and leaves out a portion. The sample has more than 65,000 clones; about 85% are singletons. The source material was CD4+ or CD8+ T cells sorted from blood, sampled in a trial of the OX40 agonist ivuxolimab. These receptors originate from an adult with an advanced solid tumor such as melanoma, head and neck, liver or kidney cancer. Both conserved end residues are part of each CDR3. The D gene is left open where the match is weak. Some rows mark clone size as missing; the rest say once, few, many or name a class of expanded clone.

V: TRBV5-1
J: TRBJ2-4
D: -
size: few
DNA: TGCGCCAGCAGCTTGGAGTCCGGAGACATTCAGTACTTC
CDR3: CASSLESGDIQYF

V: TRBV6-6
J: TRBJ2-5
D: -
size: -
DNA: TGTGCCAGCAGAAGGGTAATCCAAGAGACCCAGTACTTC
CDR3: CASRRVIQETQYF

V: TRBV6-1
J: TRBJ2-1
D: -
size: once
DNA: TGTGCCAGCAGCCCTGAACCCGGGACTCCGCAGTTCTTC
CDR3: CASSPEPGTPQFF

V: TRBV19
J: TRBJ2-7
D: -
size: -
DNA: TGTGCCAGTAGTCAGACAGGATCGCTCGAGCAGTACTTC
CDR3: CASSQTGSLEQYF

V: TRBV6-1
J: TRBJ2-3
D: -
size: -
DNA: TGTGCCAGCAGTGTGGGGGACTGGCTGGATACGCAGTATTTT
CDR3: CASSVGDWLDTQYF

V: TRBV15
J: TRBJ1-5
D: -
size: -
DNA: TGTGCCACCAGCAGAGACAGTAATTATCAGCCCCAGCATTTT
CDR3: CATSRDSNYQPQHF

V: TRBV19
J: TRBJ2-7
D: -
size: -
DNA: TGTGCCAGTAGTGTCACCCGATACGAGCAGTACTTC
CDR3: CASSVTRYEQYF

V: TRBV18
J: TRBJ1-5
D: -
size: -
DNA: TGTGCCAGCTCACCAGAGACGGGGCAGCCCCAGCATTTT
CDR3: CASSPETGQPQHF

V: TRBV10-3
J: TRBJ1-6
D: -
size: once
DNA: TGTGCCATCAGTGAGCGGTCAGATAATTCACCCCTCCACTTT
CDR3: CAISERSDNSPLHF

V: TRBV6-5
J: TRBJ1-5
D: TRBD1
size: -
DNA: TGTGCCAGCAGCTGGACTTACAGGGGAGGTCAGCCCCAGCATTTT
CDR3: CASSWTYRGGQPQHF

V: TRBV2
J: TRBJ2-1
D: TRBD1
size: -
DNA: TGTGCCAGCGACCCGGGACAGGGGGACCCTGAGCAGTTCTTC
CDR3: CASDPGQGDPEQFF

V: TRBV7-6
J: TRBJ2-2
D: -
size: -
DNA: TGTGCCAGCAGCTTTACACGATCCGGGGAGCTGTTTTTT
CDR3: CASSFTRSGELFF

V: TRBV29-1
J: TRBJ1-2
D: -
size: -
DNA: TGCAGCGTTAAGGTTCGGCAGGGAGCTAACTATGGCTACACCTTC
CDR3: CSVKVRQGANYGYTF

V: TRBV21-1
J: TRBJ2-5
D: -
size: -
DNA: TGTGCCAGCAGCAAAGCAGGGACAGCTCAAGAGACCCAGTACTTC
CDR3: CASSKAGTAQETQYF

V: TRBV28
J: TRBJ2-1
D: -
size: -
DNA: TGTGCCAGCAGTCTAGGGGACGGGACTTACCGGAATGAGCAGTTCTTC
CDR3: CASSLGDGTYRNEQFF

V: TRBV2
J: TRBJ1-5
D: -
size: -
DNA: TGTGCTTGGACGGAGGGAGGTCAGCCCCAGCATTTT
CDR3: CAWTEGGQPQHF

V: TRBV18
J: TRBJ2-3
D: TRBD2
size: once
DNA: TGTGCCAGCCAAGGACTAGCGGCAACAGATACGCAGTATTTT
CDR3: CASQGLAATDTQYF

V: TRBV27
J: TRBJ2-1
D: TRBD2
size: -
DNA: TGTGCCAGCAGTTCCGAATCCGTACTAGCGGGAGTTCGGGGCAATGAGCAGTTCTTC
CDR3: CASSSESVLAGVRGNEQFF

V: TRBV18
J: TRBJ1-5
D: -
size: few
DNA: TGTGCCAGCTCACCAGGCAATCAGCCCCAGCATTTT
CDR3: CASSPGNQPQHF

V: TRBV6-5
J: TRBJ1-2
D: -
size: -
DNA: TGTGCCAGCAGTCGCCGGGACGGGAGAAACTATGGCTACACCTTC
CDR3: CASSRRDGRNYGYTF

V: TRBV6-1
J: TRBJ1-6
D: TRBD1
size: -
DNA: TGTGCCAGCATCGAAGGAGGGACAGGGAGCTCACCCCTCCACTTT
CDR3: CASIEGGTGSSPLHF

V: TRBV5-4
J: TRBJ1-3
D: -
size: few
DNA: TGTGCCAGCAGCCTAGACAGTCGAAACACCATATATTTT
CDR3: CASSLDSRNTIYF

V: TRBV5-4
J: TRBJ1-1
D: TRBD1
size: once
DNA: TGTGCCAGCAGGGCGGGACAGACGAACACTGAAGCTTTCTTT
CDR3: CASRAGQTNTEAFF

V: TRBV7-9
J: TRBJ2-7
D: -
size: -
DNA: TGTGCCGGGGGTAAGACAACCTCCTACGAGCAGTACTTC
CDR3: CAGGKTTSYEQYF

V: TRBV28
J: TRBJ2-1
D: TRBD2
size: -
DNA: TGTGCCAGCAGTCCAACTAGCGGGAGTGGTTACAATGAGCAGTTCTTC
CDR3: CASSPTSGSGYNEQFF

V: TRBV19
J: TRBJ1-2
D: -
size: few
DNA: TGTGCCAGTAGTAAAACCCGGGACGGCTATGGCTACACCTTC
CDR3: CASSKTRDGYGYTF

V: TRBV28
J: TRBJ1-5
D: -
size: -
DNA: TGTGCCAGCACCATAGGGCAGGGCTATCAGCCCCAGCATTTT
CDR3: CASTIGQGYQPQHF

V: TRBV29-1
J: TRBJ1-5
D: TRBD1
size: once
DNA: TGCAGCGTTGGGGACAGAGGCAATCAGCCCCAGCATTTT
CDR3: CSVGDRGNQPQHF

V: TRBV7-2
J: TRBJ1-2
D: -
size: -
DNA: TGTGCCAGCAGCTCGATAGGGACTCGGGCTACCAACTATGGCTACACCTTC
CDR3: CASSSIGTRATNYGYTF

V: TRBV18
J: TRBJ1-5
D: TRBD1
size: once
DNA: TGTGCCAGCTCACCAGCTCGGACAGGGAATAGCAATCAGCCCCAGCATTTT
CDR3: CASSPARTGNSNQPQHF

V: TRBV5-4
J: TRBJ2-7
D: -
size: -
DNA: TGTGCCAGCAGCCCCCGAACAGGGTTCCCCTACGAGCAGTACTTC
CDR3: CASSPRTGFPYEQYF

V: TRBV23-1
J: TRBJ1-2
D: -
size: -
DNA: TGCGCCAGCAGTCCTTCCAGGGAGTCTAACTATGGCTACACCTTC
CDR3: CASSPSRESNYGYTF

V: TRBV19
J: TRBJ1-5
D: -
size: few
DNA: TGTGCCAGTAGTCCCCGTAGAGGGGTTGGAAGCAATCAGCCCCAGCATTTT
CDR3: CASSPRRGVGSNQPQHF

V: TRBV19
J: TRBJ1-4
D: TRBD1
size: -
DNA: TGTGCCAGTAGCACACAGGGGGTCCGGGAAAAACTGTTTTTT
CDR3: CASSTQGVREKLFF

V: TRBV5-4
J: TRBJ2-6
D: -
size: -
DNA: TGTGCCAGCAGCTTGCCGGGGTTAGGGGCCAACGTCCTGACTTTC
CDR3: CASSLPGLGANVLTF

V: TRBV5-1
J: TRBJ1-1
D: TRBD1
size: -
DNA: TGCGCCAGCAGCTTGGTCGGGGACAGGGGTACTGAAGCTTTCTTT
CDR3: CASSLVGDRGTEAFF

V: TRBV11-2
J: TRBJ2-7
D: -
size: few
DNA: TGTGCCAGCACCTGGGACGGCCCCTACGAGCAGTACTTC
CDR3: CASTWDGPYEQYF

V: TRBV18
J: TRBJ2-7
D: TRBD1
size: -
DNA: TGTGCCAGCTCACCCACAGGTCGGACAGGCTCCTACGAGCAGTACTTC
CDR3: CASSPTGRTGSYEQYF

V: TRBV6-5
J: TRBJ1-5
D: -
size: -
DNA: TGTGCCAGCAGACATCAGGGGAGCAATCAGCCCCAGCATTTT
CDR3: CASRHQGSNQPQHF

V: TRBV28
J: TRBJ2-7
D: TRBD1
size: -
DNA: TGTGCCAGCAGGAGAAGACAGGGGGACCCGATCTACGAGCAGTACTTC
CDR3: CASRRRQGDPIYEQYF